Listed below are T cell receptor beta chains from one sample, sequenced in a study of CD8+ T cells in alopecia areata. TCRdb's table, derived via immunoSEQ multiplex PCR, lists solely in-frame clones and lacks some. Counted here are 150,000 to 200,000 clones, roughly 58% occurring once; the ten biggest clones make up around 15%. The input for sequencing was CD4+ T cells sorted from blood, taken between weeks 55 and 65, from a patient treated with tofacitinib. Source of these receptors: a human donor with alopecia areata. Each CDR3 is given with its conserved first and last residue. Each record gives: CDR3 length, J gene, D gene, V gene, clone size, CDR3 protein, CDR3 DNA. A D gene is named only where the DNA matches it firmly. A clone size is listed for some rows: how often the clone was seen (once, few, many), or a class if it is expanded.

>13|TRBJ1-2|TRBD1|TRBV18|once
CASSTGVDYGYTF
TGTGCCAGCTCAACAGGGGTGGACTATGGCTACACCTTC
>11|TRBJ1-4|-|TRBV29-1|few
CSVEANEKLFF
TGCAGCGTTGAAGCTAATGAAAAACTGTTTTTT
>15|TRBJ2-5|TRBD1|TRBV7-9|-
CASSLSTGIRETQYF
TGTGCCAGCAGCTTATCGACAGGGATTAGAGAGACCCAGTACTTC
>13|TRBJ1-2|-|TRBV11-1|-
CASSLAQARGYTF
TGTGCCAGCAGCTTAGCACAGGCAAGGGGCTACACCTTC
>11|TRBJ1-1|-|TRBV29-1|-
CSANQGTEAFF
TGCAGCGCAAACCAGGGTACTGAAGCTTTCTTT
>13|TRBJ2-1|-|TRBV5-1|few
CASSLDTLNEQFF
TGCGCCAGCAGCTTGGACACGTTGAATGAGCAGTTCTTC
>12|TRBJ2-2|-|TRBV5-6|-
CASSVRAGELFF
TGTGCCAGCAGCGTCAGGGCCGGGGAGCTGTTTTTT
>13|TRBJ1-4|-|TRBV7-9|-
CASSLGIDEKLFF
TGTGCCAGCAGCTTAGGGATCGATGAAAAACTGTTTTTT
>14|TRBJ1-1|-|TRBV2|-
CASSEGTNGGEAFF
TGTGCCAGCAGTGAGGGGACAAACGGAGGTGAAGCTTTCTTT
>11|TRBJ1-1|-|TRBV19|-
CASSMAVEAFF
TGTGCCAGTAGTATGGCGGTTGAAGCTTTCTTT
>14|TRBJ2-3|-|TRBV18|-
CASFREFQTDTQYF
TGTGCCAGCTTCCGCGAGTTCCAAACAGATACGCAGTATTTT
>11|TRBJ2-7|-|TRBV29-1|few
CSVESSYEQYF
TGCAGCGTTGAAAGTAGCTACGAGCAGTACTTC
>19|TRBJ2-6|-|TRBV13|-
CASSLSGGHVLSGANVLTF
TGTGCCAGCAGCTTATCTGGGGGGCACGTTCTCTCTGGGGCCAACGTCCTGACTTTC
>15|TRBJ1-1|-|TRBV30|-
CAWSEGRGRRTEAFF
TGTGCCTGGAGTGAGGGCCGAGGGAGGAGAACTGAAGCTTTCTTT
>15|TRBJ2-4|-|TRBV5-1|-
CASRIGAGAKNIQYF
TGCGCCAGCAGAATAGGGGCTGGGGCCAAAAACATTCAGTACTTC
>15|TRBJ2-3|TRBD1|TRBV5-1|-
CASSLRGQATDTQYF
TGCGCCAGCAGCTTGCGAGGACAGGCGACAGATACGCAGTATTTT
>14|TRBJ2-2|TRBD1|TRBV7-9|-
CASSLGDSYGELFF
TGTGCCAGCAGCTTAGGGGACAGTTACGGGGAGCTGTTTTTT
>15|TRBJ2-1|-|TRBV5-1|-
CASSLISGSYNEQFF
TGCGCCAGCAGCTTAATATCGGGCTCCTACAATGAGCAGTTCTTC
>14|TRBJ1-1|TRBD1|TRBV14|-
CASKFGQGNTEAFF
TGTGCCAGCAAATTCGGACAGGGGAACACTGAAGCTTTCTTT
>15|TRBJ2-7|-|TRBV5-1|-
CASSRGGTNAYEQYF
TGCGCCAGCTCGCGAGGGGGTACTAACGCCTACGAGCAGTACTTC
>14|TRBJ2-7|TRBD1|TRBV30|-
CAWRRTGNPYEQYF
TGTGCCTGGAGACGGACAGGCAATCCCTACGAGCAGTACTTC
>16|TRBJ1-4|TRBD1|TRBV2|-
CASSEAGTAINEKLFF
TGTGCCAGCAGTGAAGCGGGGACAGCGATTAATGAAAAACTGTTTTTT
>14|TRBJ1-2|TRBD1|TRBV29-1|-
CSVGSLRGDYGYTF
TGCAGCGTTGGATCGCTCAGGGGGGACTATGGCTACACCTTC
>14|TRBJ2-7|TRBD1|TRBV5-1|few
CASSPRQGSYEQYF
TGCGCCAGCAGCCCCCGACAGGGTTCCTACGAGCAGTACTTC
>13|TRBJ2-1|-|TRBV29-1|-
CSVAPKIGNEQFF
TGCAGCGTTGCTCCCAAGATCGGCAATGAGCAGTTCTTC
>12|TRBJ1-1|-|TRBV29-1|few
CSVVQYNTEAFF
TGCAGCGTTGTACAGTATAACACTGAAGCTTTCTTT
>16|TRBJ1-4|-|TRBV27|-
CASSLSRFGAEEKLFF
TGTGCCAGCAGTTTAAGCCGTTTCGGGGCCGAGGAAAAACTGTTTTTT
>13|TRBJ2-2|-|TRBV9|few
CASSVRNTGELFF
TGTGCCAGCAGCGTTAGGAACACCGGGGAGCTGTTTTTT
>13|TRBJ2-2|-|TRBV5-1|-
CASSLVYTGELFF
TGCGCCAGCAGCTTGGTCTACACCGGGGAGCTGTTTTTT
>14|TRBJ2-2|-|TRBV7-9|few
CASSSGPAAGELFF
TGTGCCAGCAGCTCAGGGCCGGCTGCCGGGGAGCTGTTTTTT
>10|TRBJ1-1|-|TRBV2|-
CASTGVVAFF
TGTGCCAGCACGGGGGTCGTAGCTTTCTTT
>14|TRBJ2-7|-|TRBV9|-
CASSVATSSYEQYF
TGTGCCAGCAGCGTAGCGACGAGCTCCTACGAGCAGTACTTC
>16|TRBJ1-5|-|TRBV19|many
CASSIGGGQGSQPQHF
TGTGCCAGTAGTATTGGTGGCGGGCAGGGGAGTCAGCCCCAGCATTTT
>13|TRBJ2-7|-|TRBV6-6|-
CASSYGQGGEQYF
TGTGCCAGCAGTTACGGTCAGGGCGGCGAGCAGTACTTC
>13|TRBJ1-1|-|TRBV28|-
CASTLLPNTEAFF
TGTGCCAGCACATTACTCCCGAACACTGAAGCTTTCTTT
>15|TRBJ1-1|-|TRBV13|-
CASSSARAGGTEAFF
TGTGCCAGCAGCTCCGCCAGGGCGGGTGGAACTGAAGCTTTCTTT
>14|TRBJ1-2|-|TRBV2|few
CASSEALRGGGYTF
TGTGCCAGCAGTGAAGCGCTAAGGGGAGGTGGCTACACCTTC
>14|TRBJ2-7|-|TRBV11-2|few
CASSFNSGSYEQYF
TGTGCCAGCAGCTTTAACTCCGGATCCTACGAGCAGTACTTC